Listed below are T cell receptor beta chains from one sample, sequenced in a study of cytomegalovirus exposure and HLA in healthy donors. Clones were read by immunoSEQ multiplex PCR, and TCRdb kept only the in-frame ones, dropping some. This sample's clone table lists 100,000 or so clones. The sample consisted of PBMCs. The receptors here all came from a man aged 45-65 years in good health and CMV-seronegative. CDR3s include the opening cysteine and the closing phenylalanine or tryptophan. Fields, in order: V gene, CDR3 length, J gene, D gene, CDR3 protein, CDR3 DNA. A D gene is named only where the DNA matches it firmly.

TRBV6-5,13,TRBJ2-3,-,CASSYSGTDTQYF,TGTGCCAGCAGTTACTCCGGCACAGATACGCAGTATTTT
TRBV4-3,15,TRBJ2-7,TRBD1,CASSRKTGEFYEQYF,TGCGCCAGCAGCCGCAAGACAGGGGAGTTTTACGAGCAGTACTTC
TRBV6-5,15,TRBJ1-2,-,CASSYSSPSRYGYTF,TGTGCCAGCAGTTACTCGAGCCCGTCACGCTATGGCTACACCTTC
TRBV14,16,TRBJ1-1,TRBD1,CASSQGLGQVSTEAFF,TGTGCCAGCAGCCAAGGATTGGGACAGGTCAGCACTGAAGCTTTCTTT
TRBV7-9,15,TRBJ2-1,TRBD1,CASSLSAGGRNEQFF,TGTGCCAGCAGCTTAAGTGCAGGGGGAAGGAATGAGCAGTTCTTC
TRBV7-9,11,TRBJ1-4,-,CASSLNEKLFF,TGTGCCAGCAGCCTAAATGAAAAACTGTTTTTT
TRBV12-5,15,TRBJ2-7,TRBD2,CASAPASGGYYEQYF,TGTGCTAGTGCCCCCGCCAGCGGGGGGTACTACGAGCAGTACTTC
TRBV5-4,14,TRBJ2-3,-,CASSLNKYTDTQYF,TGTGCCAGCAGCTTGAATAAATACACAGATACGCAGTATTTT
TRBV29-1,20,TRBJ2-1,-,CSVDRPVGELGPYSYNEQFF,TGCAGCGTTGATAGGCCGGTCGGGGAATTAGGACCCTACTCCTACAATGAGCAGTTCTTC
TRBV18,15,TRBJ1-1,-,CASSAFEARGTEAFF,TGTGCCAGCTCAGCATTTGAGGCGCGGGGCACTGAAGCTTTCTTT
TRBV7-9,14,TRBJ2-1,-,CASSLLSGLNEQFF,TGTGCCAGCAGCTTGTTGTCAGGGTTGAATGAGCAGTTCTTC
TRBV14,20,TRBJ2-1,-,CASSPRGVRRDRTSYNEQFF,TGTGCCAGCAGCCCCAGAGGGGTGAGGAGGGATAGAACCTCCTACAATGAGCAGTTCTTC
TRBV6-6,15,TRBJ2-5,TRBD2,CASRRAGGIQETQYF,TGTGCCAGCAGACGAGCGGGGGGGATTCAAGAGACCCAGTACTTC
TRBV5-4,15,TRBJ1-2,-,CASSFPQSDFYGYTF,TGTGCCAGCAGCTTCCCCCAATCGGACTTCTATGGCTACACCTTC
TRBV9,12,TRBJ2-1,-,CASSFNYNEQFF,TGTGCCAGCAGCTTCAACTACAATGAGCAGTTCTTC
TRBV2,14,TRBJ2-7,TRBD1,CASSVRTGDYEQYF,TGTGCCAGCAGTGTTCGGACAGGGGACTACGAGCAGTACTTC
TRBV4-3,15,TRBJ2-7,TRBD1,CASSQGTGGGDEQYF,TGCGCCAGCAGCCAGGGGACAGGGGGTGGGGACGAGCAGTACTTC
TRBV7-3,14,TRBJ2-2,TRBD2,CASSSGLAGGELFF,TGTGCCAGCAGCTCGGGACTAGCGGGCGGGGAGCTGTTTTTT
TRBV19,12,TRBJ1-2,TRBD1,CASTLGTAGYTF,TGTGCCAGTACCCTCGGGACAGCTGGCTACACCTTC
TRBV6-1,16,TRBJ1-2,TRBD1,CASSGHRGRANYGYTF,TGTGCCAGCAGTGGACACAGGGGACGAGCTAACTATGGCTACACCTTC
TRBV14,15,TRBJ2-1,-,CASSQGQGYVNEQFF,TGTGCCAGCAGCCAAGGGCAGGGGTATGTGAATGAGCAGTTCTTC
TRBV5-4,16,TRBJ2-2,TRBD2,CASSRAGGRDTGELFF,TGTGCCAGCAGCAGAGCTGGAGGGAGGGACACCGGGGAGCTGTTTTTT
TRBV21-1,17,TRBJ2-7,-,CASSKGRSDRGPHEQYF,TGTGCCAGCAGCAAAGGTAGGAGCGACAGGGGGCCGCACGAGCAGTACTTC
TRBV25-1,14,TRBJ1-2,-,CASSESETNYGYTF,TGTGCCAGCAGTGAATCTGAGACTAACTATGGCTACACCTTC
TRBV9,15,TRBJ2-7,TRBD2,CASSVGTSILYEQYF,TGTGCCAGCAGCGTAGGGACTAGCATTCTCTACGAGCAGTACTTC
TRBV18,14,TRBJ2-7,TRBD1,CASSPGTAYYEQYF,TGTGCCAGCTCACCCGGGACAGCTTACTACGAGCAGTACTTC
TRBV4-2,16,TRBJ1-2,TRBD1,CASSPFGTGPSPGYTF,TGTGCCAGCAGCCCGTTCGGGACAGGGCCCTCCCCAGGCTACACCTTC
TRBV19,16,TRBJ1-1,-,CASRTAATGTNTEAFF,TGTGCCAGTAGGACTGCTGCGACAGGAACGAACACTGAAGCTTTCTTT
TRBV4-1,18,TRBJ2-7,-,CASSQDKGGAASSYEQYF,TGCGCCAGCAGCCAAGATAAGGGGGGGGCTGCAAGCTCCTACGAGCAGTACTTC
TRBV9,14,TRBJ1-2,-,CASSGNALNYGYTF,TGTGCCAGCAGCGGAAACGCGTTGAACTATGGCTACACCTTC
TRBV18,13,TRBJ2-7,-,CASSPPSSYEQYF,TGTGCCAGCTCACCCCCGAGCTCCTACGAGCAGTACTTC
TRBV7-2,13,TRBJ2-3,-,CASIDRNTDTQYF,TGTGCCAGCATTGACAGGAACACAGATACGCAGTATTTT
TRBV5-1,15,TRBJ2-3,TRBD2,CASSFSGGGTDTQYF,TGCGCCAGCAGCTTTTCGGGGGGGGGCACAGATACGCAGTATTTT
TRBV7-9,15,TRBJ2-7,-,CASSAFPGGGDEQYF,TGTGCCAGCAGCGCCTTCCCAGGGGGAGGCGACGAGCAGTACTTC
TRBV27,13,TRBJ2-7,TRBD2,CASRPGLAYEQYF,TGTGCCAGCAGACCCGGACTAGCCTACGAGCAGTACTTC
TRBV4-2,16,TRBJ2-6,-,CASSQIGGSGANVLTF,TGTGCCAGCAGCCAAATAGGGGGTTCCGGGGCCAACGTCCTGACTTTC
TRBV6-5,13,TRBJ1-2,TRBD1,CASQTGQGAGYTF,TGTGCCAGCCAGACGGGACAGGGGGCTGGCTACACCTTC
TRBV7-2,13,TRBJ1-2,-,CASSQGIDYGYTF,TGTGCCAGCAGCCAGGGTATTGACTATGGCTACACCTTC
TRBV18,17,TRBJ2-2,TRBD1,CASSPRPGQGRTGELFF,TGTGCCAGCTCACCTAGACCGGGACAGGGAAGAACCGGGGAGCTGTTTTTT
TRBV6-5,13,TRBJ1-2,TRBD1,CASSTGQGYGYTF,TGTGCCAGCAGTACTGGACAGGGATATGGCTACACCTTC
TRBV18,15,TRBJ2-1,TRBD1,CASSPGTGPYNEQFF,TGTGCCAGCTCACCTGGGACAGGGCCCTACAATGAGCAGTTCTTC
TRBV4-2,15,TRBJ1-5,TRBD1,CASSQWGQLNQPQHF,TGTGCCAGCAGCCAGTGGGGACAGCTCAATCAGCCCCAGCATTTT
TRBV19,16,TRBJ1-3,-,CASSIDPGVSGNTIYF,TGTGCCAGTAGTATAGATCCGGGGGTCTCTGGAAACACCATATATTTT
TRBV10-3,14,TRBJ2-7,-,CAISERTFGGEQYF,TGTGCCATCAGTGAAAGAACTTTCGGCGGGGAGCAGTACTTC
TRBV7-9,14,TRBJ1-6,-,CASRTSGEHSPLHF,TGTGCCAGCAGGACCTCAGGGGAGCATTCACCCCTCCACTTT
TRBV10-3,15,TRBJ2-3,-,CAISESGASTDTQYF,TGTGCCATCAGTGAGTCTGGAGCTAGCACAGATACGCAGTATTTT
TRBV5-1,13,TRBJ2-7,TRBD2,CASSLAGGLEQYF,TGCGCCAGCAGCCTTGCGGGAGGGCTCGAGCAGTACTTC
TRBV6-5,13,TRBJ2-1,-,CASRDYRENEQFF,TGTGCCAGCAGAGACTACAGGGAAAATGAGCAGTTCTTC
TRBV2,13,TRBJ1-1,-,CASSVEQNTEAFF,TGTGCCAGCAGTGTAGAGCAGAACACTGAAGCTTTCTTT
TRBV13,13,TRBJ1-1,-,CASSLSGNTEAFF,TGTGCCAGCAGCTTATCGGGAAACACTGAAGCTTTCTTT
TRBV5-1,15,TRBJ2-1,-,CASSGGTTTHNEQFF,TGCGCCAGCAGCGGGGGCACCACCACCCACAATGAGCAGTTCTTC
TRBV29-1,13,TRBJ2-7,TRBD1,CSTLTGAPLEQYF,TGCAGCACTCTGACAGGGGCCCCCCTGGAGCAGTACTTC